One sample yielded the 27 T cell receptor beta chains listed below, sequenced in a study of blood T cells in healthy people across ages (dated by TCRdb to about 2015). The library relied on 5' RACE. The sample was run on an Illumina HiSeq 2500. A second 7 to 11 cycle PCR used a sample-barcoded 5' primer and a J-beta primer mix. TCRdb reworked the public reads: Q25 trimming with fastp, MiXCR clone assembly, productive beta chains retained. Entries that share a CDR3 protein sequence are merged under the most common genes and DNA. This sample comprises hundreds of thousands of distinct CDR3 sequences, more than 40% of them detected only once. The ten largest clones represent roughly 30% of the sample. The sample was blood. These receptors were collected from a woman between 55 and 75 years old in good health.

The chain combines TRBV5-1 with TRBJ1-2; D is unresolved. V was cut by 0 bases and J by 5 bases, with 14 bases left in between. Germline values: CDR1 SGHRS, CDR2 YFSETQ. This CDR3 region has 15 residues. CDR3 loop: CASSLGGTGYYGYTF. CDR3 in DNA: TGCGCCAGCAGCTTGGGGGGAACTGGTTATTATGGCTACACCTTC.

J is TRBJ2-7 and V is TRBV11-3; tentative D call: TRBD1 (6 bases). Germline lookup yields CDR1 SGHNT and CDR2 YENEEA. The CDR3 is 16 residues long. V lost 6 bases, J lost 7 bases, and 25 bases lay in between. As DNA, the CDR3 is TGTGCCAGCAGTCCAACCATATCAACAGGGAAAAATGAGCAGTACTTC. Encoded protein: CASSPTISTGKNEQYF.

This clonotype came up a few times. The chain uses TRBV7-2 and TRBJ1-4, with 7 bases matching TRBD1. The CDR3 is 12 amino acids. Germline V gene data show CDR1 as SGHTA and CDR2 as FQGNSA. V lost 1 base and J lost 14; bases outside the gene matches: 4. The CDR3 DNA reads TGTGCCAGCAGCTTAGTTCTAGGGGGCCTGTTTTTT. It codes for CASSLVLGGLFF.

Only a few counts were recorded for this clonotype. The rearrangement links TRBV3-1 to TRBJ2-7; a weak D match, TRBD2 (6 bases). CDR3 size: 14 residues. Deletions cut 2 bases from V and 3 bases from J, with 11 bases between. Germline V CDR1 and CDR2: LGHDT, YNNKEL (reference sequence). The chain's CDR3 is CASSQLIGSYEQYF. Here the CDR3 DNA reads TGTGCCAGCAGCCAATTGATCGGGAGCTACGAGCAGTACTTC.

This chain connects TRBV12-3 or TRBV12-4 to TRBJ2-5, with D hard to call. This CDR3 contains 12 residues. The V end lost 6 bases, the J end lost 4 bases, and 9 bases lay between the germline ends. The CDR3 here is CASSVNGETQYF. CDR3 sequence (DNA): TGTGCCAGCAGCGTTAACGGAGAGACCCAGTACTTC.

The chain combines TRBV7-2 with TRBJ1-2; 11 bases agree with TRBD1. V dropped 5 bases and J dropped 4; count of bases not matched to a gene: 9. There are 16 residues in the CDR3. Looked up from germline, CDR1 is SGHTA and CDR2 is FQGNSA. CDR3 in amino acids: CASSRRTGGASYGYTF. The CDR3 nucleotides are TGTGCCAGCAGCCGGCGGACAGGGGGCGCGAGCTATGGCTACACCTTC.

The rearrangement links TRBV4-3 to TRBJ1-2; D might be TRBD1 (5 bases). The germline CDR1 and CDR2 sequences are LGHNA and YSLEER. V lost 1 base to trimming and J lost 3 bases, with 12 bases between them. The CDR3 is 15 residues long. CDR3 loop: CASSQVAKGDYGYTF. The CDR3 bases are TGCGCCAGCAGCCAAGTTGCCAAAGGGGACTATGGCTACACCTTC.

The chain uses TRBV4-2 and TRBJ2-5; TRBD1 is a possible D gene (5 bases). The J call is in doubt because the DNA end fits TRBJ2-7 better. The germline V gene encodes CDR1 LGHNA and CDR2 YNFKEQ. The CDR3 has 13 residues. The CDR3 sequence: CASSGRDSYEQYF. The CDR3 coding sequence is TGTGCCAGCTCGGGCAGGGATTCCTACGAGCAGTACTTC.

This clonotype was seen a few times. This sequence joins TRBV7-6 and TRBJ1-2, with a tentative D call TRBD1 (6 bases). The germline V gene has CDR1 SGHVS and CDR2 FNYEAQ. V lost 5 bases and J lost 5, with 24 bases in between. This CDR3 is 17 amino acids long. The CDR3 sequence: CASSASPWAGERYGYTF. CDR3 DNA sequence: TGTGCCAGCAGCGCTTCCCCTTGGGCAGGGGAAAGGTATGGCTACACCTTC.

The rearrangement uses TRBV20-1 and TRBJ1-1; D gene uncertain. Per germline, CDR1 DFQATT and CDR2 SNEGSKA (reference sequence). Trimming cost V 3 bases and J 0 bases, with 17 bases left between them. This CDR3 has 16 amino acids. As DNA, the CDR3 is TGCAGTGCTAGCCGCCGATCAGACGGAATGAACACTGAAGCTTTCTTT. Amino acids: CSASRRSDGMNTEAFF.

This clonotype was detected a few times. The chain is built from TRBV27 and TRBJ2-3, with TRBD2 identical over 10 bases. Trimming at V came to 5 bases and at J to 8 bases, leaving 10 bases not matched to a gene. Germline assignment: CDR1 MNHEY and CDR2 SMNVEV (reference sequence). CDR3 length equals 15 residues. The DNA for the CDR3 is TGTGCCAGCAGTGAATCGGGACTAGCGTTGATTACGCAGTATTTT. Protein sequence: CASSESGLALITQYF.

The V and J genes are TRBV9 and TRBJ2-7; D call uncertain. CDR3 length: 14 residues. CDR1 is SGDLS and CDR2 is YYNGEE in the germline V gene. V lost 2 bases to trimming and J lost 1 base, with 10 bases between them. Written as DNA, the CDR3 is TGTGCCAGCAGCGTGACCAGTCGGTCCTACGAGCAGTACTTC. Translating gives CASSVTSRSYEQYF. Filled out from reference TRBV9 and TRBJ2-7, the complete variable domain reads DSGVTQTPKHLITATGQRVTLRCSPRSGDLSVYWYQQSLDQGLQFLIQYYNGEERAKGNILERFSAQQFPDLHSELNLSSLELGDSALYFCASSVTSRSYEQYFGPGTRLTVT.

The genes are TRBV24-1 and TRBJ2-1; possible D gene TRBD2, 7 bases. Trimming cost V 9 bases and J 8 bases, with 22 bases left between them. Germline V CDR1 and CDR2: KGHDR, SFDVKD. The CDR3 extends over 15 amino acids. CDR3 coding DNA: TGTGCCACCTCCCGGGGAAGTTGGGGGGGCCATGAGCAGTTCTTC. It codes for CATSRGSWGGHEQFF.

The chain carries TRBV6-2 or TRBV6-3 and TRBJ2-7, with D perhaps TRBD1 or TRBD2 (5 bases each). CDR1 is MNHEY, CDR2 SVGEGT, per germline. The CDR3 spans 16 residues. V was cut by 1 base and J by 0 bases, with 13 bases left in between. As DNA, the CDR3 is TGTGCCAGCAGTTACTTTACGGGACCTCGCTCCTACGAGCAGTACTTC. Translation: CASSYFTGPRSYEQYF.

There are a few counts of this clonotype. V usage is TRBV5-5 and J usage is TRBJ2-1; TRBD1 matches at 10 bases. Trimming removed 4 bases from V and 2 bases from J; junction bases left unmatched: 3. Per germline, CDR1 SGHKS and CDR2 YYEKEE (reference sequence). The CDR3 loop spans 15 amino acids. The CDR3 nucleotides are TGTGCCAGCAGCCCGACAGGGGGCACCTACAATGAGCAGTTCTTC. Translating gives CASSPTGGTYNEQFF.

The V call is TRBV28, the J call TRBJ1-4; D is uncertain. V gave up 5 bases and J gave up 8 bases, with 9 bases separating them. This CDR3 has 12 amino acids. Germline-derived CDR1 and CDR2 are MDHEN and SYDVKM. CDR3 region: CASSQQWEKLFF. The CDR3 bases are TGTGCCAGCAGTCAACAGTGGGAAAAACTGTTTTTT.

In this sample, this clonotype turned up a few times. The rearrangement uses TRBV12-3 or TRBV12-4 and TRBJ2-6; no reliable D call. This CDR3 is 14 amino acids long. The V and J ends lost 6 bases and 4 bases respectively, with 10 bases between them. The CDR3: CASRPGGGANVLTF. Written as DNA, the CDR3 is TGTGCCAGCAGACCTGGCGGAGGGGCCAACGTCCTGACTTTC.

The CDR3 DNA reads TGTGCCAGCAGTCTCCCGACATTTTATAGCAATCAGCCCCAGCATTTT. Amino acid sequence: CASSLPTFYSNQPQHF. The chain links TRBV28 to TRBJ1-5, with D uncertain. Looked up from germline, CDR1 is MDHEN and CDR2 is SYDVKM. V dropped 5 bases and J dropped 0 bases, with 14 bases sitting between them. The CDR3 runs 16 residues.

The gene calls are TRBV7-9 and TRBJ2-5; maybe TRBD2 (6 bases). V was pared by 3 bases and J by 5 bases, with 16 bases between. The CDR3 has 15 amino acids. Per germline, CDR1 SEHNR and CDR2 FQNEAQ (reference sequence). The CDR3: CASSFSGVGRETQYF. The DNA of the CDR3 is TGTGCCAGCAGCTTTAGCGGAGTAGGCAGGGAGACCCAGTACTTC. Full variable domain (rest looked up from reference TRBV7-9 and TRBJ2-5): DTGVSQNPRHKITKRGQNVTFRCDPISEHNRLYWYRQTLGQGPEFLTYFQNEAQLEKSRLLSDRFSAERPKGSFSTLEIQRTEQGDSAMYLCASSFSGVGRETQYFGPGTRLLVL.

The chain couples TRBV27 to TRBJ2-7; 15 bases are shared with TRBD2. This CDR3 spans 17 amino acids. V shed 2 bases, J shed 4 bases, and the junction held 6 bases outside the gene matches. In germline, CDR1 is MNHEY, CDR2 SMNVEV (reference sequence). The CDR3 protein is CASSLNPGTSGRYEQYF. CDR3 DNA: TGTGCCAGCAGTTTAAACCCCGGGACTAGCGGGAGGTACGAGCAGTACTTC.

This clonotype occurred a few times. V is TRBV27 and J is TRBJ2-3; D is unresolved. Per germline, CDR1 MNHEY and CDR2 SMNVEV (reference sequence). V dropped 3 bases and J dropped 0 bases, with 10 bases sitting between them. The CDR3 loop spans 15 amino acids. CDR3 in DNA: TGTGCCAGCAGTTTGTCCTCCTGGAGCACAGATACGCAGTATTTT. Translated: CASSLSSWSTDTQYF.

On this clonotype: One junction end disagrees with the germline gene, perhaps due to a read error. The chain uses TRBV6-5 and TRBJ2-1; no firm D call. The J call may be faulty, since TRBJ2-7 better matches the DNA end. The CDR3 contains 16 residues. CDR1 and CDR2 from the germline V gene are MNHEY and SVGAGI. CDR3 amino acids: CASCYYSTRLGYEQYF. The CDR3, as DNA: TGTGCCAGCTGTTACTACTCCACGAGGCTGGGCTACGAGCAGTACTTC.

The CDR3 region is CSATSGVYNEQFF. The DNA of the CDR3 is TGCAGTGCTACCAGCGGTGTTTACAATGAGCAGTTCTTC. This chain links TRBV20-1 with TRBJ2-1, with D possibly TRBD2 on 5 matching bases. The germline CDR1 and CDR2 sequences are DFQATT and SNEGSKA (reference sequence). This CDR3 contains 13 residues. V was shortened by 4 bases and J by 4 bases, with 11 bases between the two germline ends.

The chain combines TRBV4-2 with TRBJ2-5; 7 bases line up with TRBD2. The CDR3 runs 20 residues. CDR1 is LGHNA, CDR2 YNFKEQ, per germline. The trim removed 0 bases at V and 4 bases at J, leaving 20 bases unmatched. The CDR3 nucleotides read TGTGCCAGCAGCCAAGATCAACTCCCCCCTAGAAAGGGAGGGAGAGAGACCCAGTACTTC. This encodes CASSQDQLPPRKGGRETQYF.

The chain is built from TRBV11-2 and TRBJ2-7; D is undetermined. Germline CDR1 reads SGHAT; CDR2 reads FQNNGV. V was trimmed by 5 bases and J by 3 bases, leaving 14 bases between them. The CDR3 contains 14 residues. In nucleotides, the CDR3 is TGTGCCAGCAGCCCCCGTCGACGGAACTACGAGCAGTACTTC. It specifies CASSPRRRNYEQYF.

V usage is TRBV30 and J usage is TRBJ1-2; no clear D. The V gene's germline CDR1 is GTSNPN and CDR2 SVGIG (reference sequence). The V end was cut by 1 base, the J end by 5 bases, with 14 bases between. The CDR3 totals 14 residues. The CDR3 DNA reads TGTGCCTGGAGTGCCCCCCCCTCGGGGTATGGCTACACCTTC. Translated, it gives CAWSAPPSGYGYTF.

This chain links TRBV29-1 with TRBJ2-3; 8 nucleotides align to TRBD2. The CDR3 sequence is 13 residues long. Germline V gene lookup returns CDR1 SQVTM and CDR2 ANQGSEA. The V gene end was trimmed by 7 bases and the J gene end by 4 bases; junction bases not matched to a gene: 7. The CDR3 nucleotides are TGCAGCGCCGAGCGGGGGTTCGCAGATACGCAGTATTTT. This gives the protein CSAERGFADTQYF.